This T cell receptor beta chain was sequenced during a study of blood T cell repertoires in COVID-19. Study-level background: Specimens from acute and convalescent COVID-19 originated in the United States, Italy and Spain. PBMCs, B-cell-depleted T cells, or T cells were the source of the cDNA or gDNA that made up the material.

Source study methods: Amplification of reference gene primers was used by the study to estimate nucleated cell counts. The repertoire was sequenced with immunoSEQ multiplex PCR; TCRdb's copy has only in-frame clones and lacks some. D and trimming come from the DNA, and the V and J calls and clone size come from that table. This sample has around 99,000 clones, with around 89% found just once. Source material: peripheral blood. The TCR sequence derives from a man aged 40-49 years with active or convalescent COVID-19.

CDR3 loop: CASSPQWTSGYEQYF. For the CDR3, the DNA is TGTGCCAGCAGCCCCCAGTGGACTAGCGGGTACGAGCAGTACTTC. The gene calls are TRBV6-5 and TRBJ2-7, with 11 bases identical to TRBD2. The germline V gene has CDR1 MNHEY and CDR2 SVGAGI. The ends lost 6 bases at V and 4 bases at J; junction bases unmatched: 8. The CDR3 runs 15 residues.